The present T cell receptor beta chain was sequenced within a study of blood T cells in healthy people across ages. Overall study findings and caveats: Donor CMV status, an unknown factor, possibly confounded changes in expanded clonotypes.

From germline, CDR1 is SGHDT and CDR2 YYEEEE. With 1 base clipped from V and 8 bases from J, the junction kept 9 bases outside the gene matches. The CDR3 consists of 16 residues. A sample-barcoded 5' primer and a J-beta primer mix were used in a second PCR of roughly 6 to 11 cycles. TCRdb processed the 5' RACE reads anew with MiXCR; each CDR3 protein has one entry. The repertoire includes 270,000 or so distinct CDR3 sequences, roughly 29% of them detected once, and roughly 30% sits in the top ten. A note on this clonotype: What it binds is unknown.

V usage is TRBV5-6 and J usage is TRBJ1-4; 9 bases line up with TRBD1. Sequencing was carried out using blood. The sequence came from a woman in her seventies in good health. CDR3 region: CASSLTPGQGREKLFF. CDR3 nucleotide sequence: TGTGCCAGCAGCTTGACCCCTGGACAGGGGAGAGAAAAACTGTTTTTT.